This T cell receptor (beta chain) derives from a study of CD8 T cells in ankylosing spondylitis. Study-wide results and caveats: Made up of 7 to 9 highly homologous variants, a TCR beta motif appeared characteristic of ankylosing spondylitis blood.

Regarding this clonotype: What it binds is not known.

TCRdb reprocessed the 5' RACE reads with MiXCR, giving one entry per CDR3 protein. The table shows around 480,000 distinct CDR3 sequences, with more than 15% occurring only once. The CDR3 is 13 amino acids. CDR1 MDHEN and CDR2 SYDVKM come from the germline V gene. The ends lost 4 bases at V and 7 bases at J; junction bases unmatched: 6. This rearrangement joins TRBV28 to TRBJ2-5, with 7 bases fitting TRBD2. The sequence was obtained from a male donor with ankylosing spondylitis. Material for sequencing was blood, either unsorted or a sorted T cell fraction (not recorded which). In DNA, the CDR3 is TGTGCCAGCAGTTGGGGGGGGGAGGCGACCCAGTACTTC. Encoded protein: CASSWGGEATQYF.